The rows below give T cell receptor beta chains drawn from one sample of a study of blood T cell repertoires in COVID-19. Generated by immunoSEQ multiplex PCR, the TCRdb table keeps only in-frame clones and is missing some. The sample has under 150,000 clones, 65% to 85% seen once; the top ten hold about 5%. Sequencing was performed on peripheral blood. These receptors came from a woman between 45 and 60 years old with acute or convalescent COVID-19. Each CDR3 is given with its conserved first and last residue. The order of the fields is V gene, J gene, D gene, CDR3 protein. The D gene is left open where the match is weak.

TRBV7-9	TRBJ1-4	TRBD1	CASSSWTGRDEKLFF
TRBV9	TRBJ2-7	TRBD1	CASSKGQGAEEQYF
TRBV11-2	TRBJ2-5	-	CASSLASADNQETQYF
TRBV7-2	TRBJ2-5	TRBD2	CASSGGLLAGGPQYF
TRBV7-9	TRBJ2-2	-	CASSWRAGHTGELFF
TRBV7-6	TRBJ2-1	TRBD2	CASSRASSGGAHEQFF
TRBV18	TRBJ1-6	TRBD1	CASSPGQTNSPLHF
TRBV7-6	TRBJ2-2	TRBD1	CASSLAGRRGPGELFF
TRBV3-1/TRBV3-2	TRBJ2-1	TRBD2	CASSQANYGGDYNEQFF
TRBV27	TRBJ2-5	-	CASSIRPWWGTETQYF